Below are 18 T cell receptor beta chains sequenced from a single sample in a study of T cells in Graves' hyperthyroidism and ophthalmopathy. RNA transcripts gave rise to amplified TCR beta CDR3 regions. During a first-round RT-PCR of the TCR CDR3, the HTBI primer set was used. TCRdb itself ran the multiplex PCR reads through MiXCR, one entry per CDR3 protein. Of 300,000 or so distinct CDR3 sequences in the sample, about 17% were seen once. The sample was blood. These receptors originate from a woman aged 55-69 years with Graves' ophthalmopathy.

The chain is built from TRBV5-1 and TRBJ2-7, with 9 bases that match TRBD1. The CDR3 is 18 amino acids. The germline V gene encodes CDR1 SGHRS and CDR2 YFSETQ. V lost 4 bases and J lost 4; bases outside the gene matches: 18. Here the CDR3 reads CASSVLLYTGTGTYEQYF. Here the CDR3 DNA reads TGCGCCAGCAGCGTCCTACTCTATACCGGGACAGGGACTTACGAGCAGTACTTC. Together with reference TRBV5-1 and TRBJ2-7, the CDR3 gives the full variable domain: KAGVTQTPRYLIKTRGQQVTLSCSPISGHRSVSWYQQTPGQGLQFLFEYFSETQRNKGNFPGRFSGRQFSNSRSEMNVSTLELGDSALYLCASSVLLYTGTGTYEQYFGPGTRLTVT.

At least ten counts were recorded for this clonotype. The chain recombines TRBV20-1 with TRBJ2-3; the D gene is possibly TRBD1 (6 bases). The V end was cut by 0 bases, the J end by 2 bases, with 12 bases between. Germline CDR1 reads DFQATT; CDR2 reads SNEGSKA (reference sequence). The CDR3 consists of 15 residues. The CDR3 coding sequence is TGCAGTGCTAGAGATCAGGGGTCATCCACAGATACGCAGTATTTT. It encodes CSARDQGSSTDTQYF.

This chain uses TRBV7-3 with TRBJ2-1; a possible D gene is TRBD2 (6 bases). The CDR3 sequence is 14 residues long. V was trimmed by 11 bases and J by 2 bases, leaving 16 bases between them. CDR1 is SGHTA and CDR2 is FQGTGA in the germline V gene. The CDR3 DNA is TGTGCCGGACGGGGGATGTGGACCTACAATGAGCAGTTCTTC. It translates to CAGRGMWTYNEQFF. The full variable domain, its missing parts supplied by reference TRBV7-3 and TRBJ2-1, is GAGVSQTPSNKVTEKGKYVELRCDPISGHTALYWYRQSLGQGPEFLIYFQGTGAADDSGLPNDRFFAVRPEGSVSTLKIQRTERGDSAVYLCAGRGMWTYNEQFFGPGTRLTVL.

This clonotype turned up a few times. The chain recombines TRBV6-6 with TRBJ2-7; the match to TRBD1 covers 8 bases. This CDR3 is 15 amino acids long. Germline CDR1 reads MNHNY; CDR2 reads SVGAGI (reference sequence). The V gene end was trimmed by 0 bases and the J gene end by 6 bases; junction bases not matched to a gene: 7. The CDR3 reads CASSYSDRANAEQYF. CDR3 DNA: TGTGCCAGCAGTTACTCGGACAGGGCTAATGCCGAGCAGTACTTC.

The sample holds many counts of this clonotype. The gene calls are TRBV12-3 or TRBV12-4 and TRBJ2-7, with D possibly matching TRBD1 (7 bases). There are 13 residues in the CDR3. Trimming stripped 3 bases from V and 6 bases from J, with 12 bases between. DNA of the CDR3: TGTGCCAGCAGTTTCTCTCAGGGGGGCGAGCAGTACTTC. Its protein product is CASSFSQGGEQYF.

The rearrangement links TRBV27 to TRBJ2-1; TRBD2 aligns across 8 bases. Germline lookup yields CDR1 MNHEY and CDR2 SMNVEV (reference sequence). The CDR3 sequence is 15 residues long. J was trimmed by 1 base and V by 7 bases; bases with no gene match: 6. The DNA for the CDR3 is TGTGCCAGCAATAGACCGGGGGGGTCCTACAATGAGCAGTTCTTC. This gives the protein CASNRPGGSYNEQFF.

The genes are TRBV4-1 and TRBJ2-2; a weak D match, TRBD1 (6 bases). Looked up from germline, CDR1 is MGHRA and CDR2 is YSYEKL. The CDR3 has 15 residues. With 4 bases removed from V and 12 bases from J, the gap between germline ends came to 21 bases. CDR3 loop: CASSRLGDTSSKLFF. The CDR3 region has the DNA TGCGCCAGCAGCCGCCTTGGGGACACGTCCAGTAAGCTGTTTTTT.

The chain carries TRBV18 and TRBJ2-1; D remains ambiguous. The ends were cut back, 1 base at V and 0 bases at J, with 10 bases in the middle. In germline, CDR1 is KGHSH, CDR2 LQKENI. The length of the CDR3 is 16 residues. The CDR3 coding sequence is TGTGCCAGCTCACCACGAGCCAGGAGCTCCTACAATGAGCAGTTCTTC. The encoded protein is CASSPRARSSYNEQFF.

This clonotype was counted ten times or more. This sequence may be a read error, since a much larger clone differs from it by one base. V gene TRBV19 combines with J gene TRBJ1-1; D is possibly TRBD1 (6 bases). The V gene lost 9 bases and the J gene lost 1 base, with 12 bases spanning the gap. Germline CDR1 is LNHDA and CDR2 is SQIVND (reference sequence). The CDR3 totals 13 residues. The CDR3 spells CASSIQGNTEAFF. The DNA for the CDR3 is TGTGCCAGCAGCATACAGGGGAACACTGAAGCTTTCTTT.

The genes are TRBV5-1 and TRBJ2-1, with D unclear. This CDR3 has 14 amino acids. Germline assignment: CDR1 SGHRS and CDR2 YFSETQ. V was cut by 0 bases and J by 5 bases, with 9 bases left in between. This CDR3 reads CASSLDLMNNEQFF. The CDR3 DNA is TGCGCCAGCAGCTTGGACTTAATGAACAATGAGCAGTTCTTC.

This clonotype was observed a handful of times. The genes are TRBV28 and TRBJ1-5, with no clear D. Germline assignment: CDR1 MDHEN and CDR2 SYDVKM. This CDR3 contains 12 residues. V lost 5 bases and J 7 bases, leaving 9 bases between the germline ends. The CDR3 region is CASSPPRQPQHF. The CDR3, as DNA: TGTGCCAGCAGTCCTCCGAGACAGCCCCAGCATTTT.

This clonotype was counted once. The chain recombines TRBV4-1 with TRBJ1-1; 9 bases fit TRBD1. The CDR3 covers 14 residues. With V trimmed by 4 bases and J by 3 bases, 3 bases remained unmatched. Germline values: CDR1 MGHRA, CDR2 YSYEKL. This chain's CDR3 is CASSRQGEDTEAFF. Here the CDR3 DNA reads TGCGCCAGCAGCCGACAGGGGGAAGACACTGAAGCTTTCTTT.

This clonotype was picked up a small number of times. The rearrangement uses TRBV20-1 and TRBJ2-7; D assignment may be TRBD1 or TRBD2 (5 bases each). This CDR3 region has 15 residues. Trimming left V 3 bases short and J 4 bases short, with 19 bases between. From germline, CDR1 is DFQATT and CDR2 SNEGSKA (reference sequence). The CDR3 spells CSARAPRGNPYEQYF. The DNA of the CDR3 is TGCAGTGCTAGGGCCCCGAGGGGTAACCCATACGAGCAGTACTTC.

Many counts were recorded for this clonotype. The chain is built from TRBV5-1 and TRBJ1-2, with D perhaps TRBD1 (5 bases). This CDR3 has 15 amino acids. The ends were cut back, 3 bases at V and 1 base at J, with 13 bases in the middle. CDR1 and CDR2 from the germline V gene are SGHRS and YFSETQ. The CDR3 DNA is TGCGCCAGCAGCTCGTTGGGACCGTTTAACTATGGCTACACCTTC. Translating gives CASSSLGPFNYGYTF.

In this sample, this clonotype turned up a few times. Here the CDR3 DNA reads TGTGCCAGCCACGGGGGCGGGGGTCTACAAGAGACCCAGTACTTC. Its translation: CASHGGGGLQETQYF. The V call is TRBV6-2 or TRBV6-3, the J call TRBJ2-5; tentatively, D is TRBD2 (7 bases). There are 15 residues in the CDR3. Trimming pared 8 bases from V and 2 bases from J, leaving 18 bases between. CDR1 is MNHEY, CDR2 SVGEGT, per germline.

The CDR3 is CASSYTGTGGGGKNIQYF. The CDR3 nucleotides are TGTGCCAGCAGTTATACCGGGACAGGGGGCGGTGGCAAAAACATTCAGTACTTC. This chain joins TRBV28 and TRBJ2-4; 12 positions match TRBD1. The CDR3 consists of 18 residues. Germline lookup yields CDR1 MDHEN and CDR2 SYDVKM. V lost 4 bases and J lost 3; bases outside the gene matches: 10.

In its sample, this clonotype was seen many times. The V call is TRBV10-2, the J call TRBJ1-2; D unresolved. CDR3 length: 13 amino acids. The germline gives CDR1 WSHSY, CDR2 SAAADI. Trimming stripped 2 bases from V and 4 bases from J, with 8 bases between. This chain's CDR3 is CASSERQFYGYTF. The CDR3 DNA is TGCGCCAGCAGTGAGAGGCAGTTCTATGGCTACACCTTC.

This clonotype was seen a few times. The chain's CDR3 is CASSPLAGTHNEQFF. In nucleotides, the CDR3 is TGTGCCAGCAGTCCTCTAGCGGGGACCCACAATGAGCAGTTCTTC. This sequence joins TRBV11-3 and TRBJ2-1; 9 bases fit TRBD2. This CDR3 has 15 amino acids. Germline CDR1 is SGHNT and CDR2 is YENEEA. The junction had 8 bases not matched to a gene; V was cut back by 6 bases and J by 5 bases.